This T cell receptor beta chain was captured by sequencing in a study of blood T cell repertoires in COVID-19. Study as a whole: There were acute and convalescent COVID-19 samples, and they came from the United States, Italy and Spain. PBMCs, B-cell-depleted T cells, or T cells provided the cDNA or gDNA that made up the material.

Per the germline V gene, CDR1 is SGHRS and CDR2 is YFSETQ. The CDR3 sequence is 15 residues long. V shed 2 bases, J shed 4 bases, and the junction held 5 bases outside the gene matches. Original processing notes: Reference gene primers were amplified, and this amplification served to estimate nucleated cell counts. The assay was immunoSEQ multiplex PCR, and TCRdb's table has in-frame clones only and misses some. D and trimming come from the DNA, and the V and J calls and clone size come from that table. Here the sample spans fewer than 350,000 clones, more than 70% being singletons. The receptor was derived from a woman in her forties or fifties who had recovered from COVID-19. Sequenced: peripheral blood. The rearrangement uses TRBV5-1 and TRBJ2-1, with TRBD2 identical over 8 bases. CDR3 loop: CASSFSSGIYNEQFF. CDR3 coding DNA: TGCGCCAGCAGCTTTAGTAGCGGGATTTACAATGAGCAGTTCTTC.